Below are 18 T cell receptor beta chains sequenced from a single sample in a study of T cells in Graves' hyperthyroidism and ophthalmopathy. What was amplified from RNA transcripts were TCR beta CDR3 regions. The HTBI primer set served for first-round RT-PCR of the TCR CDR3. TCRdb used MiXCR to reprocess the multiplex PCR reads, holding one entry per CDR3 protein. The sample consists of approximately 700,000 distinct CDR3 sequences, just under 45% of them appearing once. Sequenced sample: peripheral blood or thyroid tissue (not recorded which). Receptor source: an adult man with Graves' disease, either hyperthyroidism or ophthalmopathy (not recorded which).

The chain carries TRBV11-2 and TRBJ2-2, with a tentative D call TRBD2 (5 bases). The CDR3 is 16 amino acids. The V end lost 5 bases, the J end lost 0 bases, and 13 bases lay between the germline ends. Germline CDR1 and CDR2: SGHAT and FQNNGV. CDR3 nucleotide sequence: TGTGCCAGCAGCCCTCGGAGGACGGCGAACACCGGGGAGCTGTTTTTT. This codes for CASSPRRTANTGELFF.

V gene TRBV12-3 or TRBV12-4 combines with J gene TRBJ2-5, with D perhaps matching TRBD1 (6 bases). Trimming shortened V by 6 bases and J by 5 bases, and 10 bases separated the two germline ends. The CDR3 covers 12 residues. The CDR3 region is CASRNREETQYF. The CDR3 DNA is TGTGCCAGCAGAAACAGGGAGGAGACCCAGTACTTC.

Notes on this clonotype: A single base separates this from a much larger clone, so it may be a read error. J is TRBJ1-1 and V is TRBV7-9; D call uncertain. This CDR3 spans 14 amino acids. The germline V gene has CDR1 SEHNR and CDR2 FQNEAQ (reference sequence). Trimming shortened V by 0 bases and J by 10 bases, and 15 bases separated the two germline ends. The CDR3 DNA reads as TGTGCCAGCAGCTTAGCCTCCGGGGAGCCTGGAGCTTTCTTT. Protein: CASSLASGEPGAFF. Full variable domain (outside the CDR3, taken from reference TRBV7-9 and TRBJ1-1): DTGVSQNPRHKITKRGQNVTFRCDPISEHNRLYWYRQTLGQGPEFLTYFQNEAQLEKSRLLSDRFSAERPKGSFSTLEIQRTEQGDSAMYLCASSLASGEPGAFFGQGTRLTVV.

CDR3 loop: CASRFLQGDSNQPQHF. CDR3 sequence (DNA): TGTGCCAGCAGATTCCTACAGGGAGATAGCAATCAGCCCCAGCATTTT. This chain connects TRBV6-1 to TRBJ1-5; D perhaps matches TRBD1 (6 bases). The CDR3 extends over 16 amino acids. Germline values: CDR1 MNHNS, CDR2 SASEGT. The V and J ends lost 6 bases and 0 bases respectively, with 15 bases between them.

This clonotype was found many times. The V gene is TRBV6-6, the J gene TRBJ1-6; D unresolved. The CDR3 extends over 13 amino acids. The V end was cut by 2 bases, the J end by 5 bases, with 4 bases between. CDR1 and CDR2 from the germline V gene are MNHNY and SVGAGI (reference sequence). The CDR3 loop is CASSYTDNSPLHF. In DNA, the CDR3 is TGTGCCAGCAGTTACACCGATAATTCACCCCTCCACTTT.

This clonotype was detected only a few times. The CDR3 reads CASSEFGTLNTGELFF. The CDR3 bases are TGCGCCAGCAGTGAGTTTGGGACCCTGAACACCGGGGAGCTGTTTTTT. The chain employs TRBV10-2 and TRBJ2-2, with D perhaps given as TRBD1 or TRBD2 (5 bases each). Germline CDR1 and CDR2: WSHSY and SAAADI. The CDR3 sequence is 16 residues long. Trimming cost V 1 base and J 1 base, with 10 bases left between them.

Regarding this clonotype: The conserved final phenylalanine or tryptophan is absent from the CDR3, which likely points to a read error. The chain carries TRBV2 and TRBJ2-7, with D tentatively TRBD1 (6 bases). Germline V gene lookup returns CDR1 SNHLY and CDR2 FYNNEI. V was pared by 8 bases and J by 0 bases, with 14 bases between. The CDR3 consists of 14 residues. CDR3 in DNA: TGTGCCAGCGGAGAAGACAGGATCTCCTACGAGCAGTACCTC. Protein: CASGEDRISYEQYL.

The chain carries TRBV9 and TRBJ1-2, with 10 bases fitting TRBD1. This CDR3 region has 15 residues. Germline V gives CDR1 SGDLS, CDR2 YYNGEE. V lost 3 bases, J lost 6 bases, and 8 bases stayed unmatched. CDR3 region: CASSARDRGMNGYTF. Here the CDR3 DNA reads TGTGCCAGCAGCGCCAGGGACAGGGGTATGAATGGCTACACCTTC.

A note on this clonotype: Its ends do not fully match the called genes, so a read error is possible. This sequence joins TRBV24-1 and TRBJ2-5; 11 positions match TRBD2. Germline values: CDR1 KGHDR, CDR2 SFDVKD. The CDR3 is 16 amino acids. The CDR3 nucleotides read TGTGCCAGCAGTGTACTAGCGGGGGCACGCTTGGAGACCCAGTACTTC. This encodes CASSVLAGARLETQYF.

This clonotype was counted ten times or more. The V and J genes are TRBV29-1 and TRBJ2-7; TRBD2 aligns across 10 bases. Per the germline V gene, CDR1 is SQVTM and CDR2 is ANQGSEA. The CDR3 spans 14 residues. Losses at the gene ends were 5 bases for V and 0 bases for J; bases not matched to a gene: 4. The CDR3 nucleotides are TGCAGCGTTATGAGCGGGAGGGGCTCCTACGAGCAGTACTTC. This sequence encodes CSVMSGRGSYEQYF.

The chain's CDR3 is CASSRADGYTF. The CDR3 coding sequence is TGTGCCAGCAGCCGGGCGGATGGCTACACCTTC. This chain joins TRBV7-6 and TRBJ1-2, with D unresolved. Germline V CDR1 and CDR2: SGHVS, FNYEAQ. The CDR3 is 11 amino acids. Trimming shortened V by 5 bases and J by 6 bases, and 7 bases separated the two germline ends.

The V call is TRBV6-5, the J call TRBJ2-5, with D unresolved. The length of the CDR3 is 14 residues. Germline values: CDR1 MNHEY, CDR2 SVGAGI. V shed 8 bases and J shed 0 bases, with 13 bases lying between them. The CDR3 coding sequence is TGTGCCAGCGTTGGTGCCGTGTACCAAGAGACCCAGTACTTC. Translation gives CASVGAVYQETQYF.

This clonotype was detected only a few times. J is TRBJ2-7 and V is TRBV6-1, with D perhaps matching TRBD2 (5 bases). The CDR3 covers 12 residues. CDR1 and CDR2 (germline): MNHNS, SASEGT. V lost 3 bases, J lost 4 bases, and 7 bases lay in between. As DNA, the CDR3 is TGTGCCAGCAGTGACCTAGCTTACGAGCAGTACTTC. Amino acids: CASSDLAYEQYF.

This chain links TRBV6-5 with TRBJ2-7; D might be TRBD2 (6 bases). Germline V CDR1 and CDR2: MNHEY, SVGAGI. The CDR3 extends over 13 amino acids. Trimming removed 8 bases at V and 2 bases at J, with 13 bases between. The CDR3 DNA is TGTGCCAGCGGATTTGGAGGGGCCTACGAGCAGTACTTC. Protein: CASGFGGAYEQYF.

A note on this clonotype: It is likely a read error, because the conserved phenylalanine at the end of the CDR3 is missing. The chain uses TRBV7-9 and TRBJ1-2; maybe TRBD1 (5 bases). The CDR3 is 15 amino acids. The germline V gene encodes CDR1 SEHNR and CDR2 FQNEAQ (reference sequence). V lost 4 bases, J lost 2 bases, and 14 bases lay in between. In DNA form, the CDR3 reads TGTGCCAGCAGCTCCCAGGGTGCGGTGAACTATGGCTACACCCTC. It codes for CASSSQGAVNYGYTL.

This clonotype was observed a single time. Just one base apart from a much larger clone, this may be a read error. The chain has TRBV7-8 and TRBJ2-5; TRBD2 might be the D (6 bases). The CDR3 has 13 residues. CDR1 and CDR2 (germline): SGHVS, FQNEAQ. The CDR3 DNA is TGTGCCAGCAGTTTAGCGGCGATAGAGACCCAGTACTTC. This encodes CASSLAAIETQYF.

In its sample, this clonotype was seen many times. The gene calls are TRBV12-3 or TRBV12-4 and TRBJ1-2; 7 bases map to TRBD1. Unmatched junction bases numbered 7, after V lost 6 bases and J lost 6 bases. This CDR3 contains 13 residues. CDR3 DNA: TGTGCCAGCAGCGAGACAGGGTACGATGGCTACACCTTC. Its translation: CASSETGYDGYTF.

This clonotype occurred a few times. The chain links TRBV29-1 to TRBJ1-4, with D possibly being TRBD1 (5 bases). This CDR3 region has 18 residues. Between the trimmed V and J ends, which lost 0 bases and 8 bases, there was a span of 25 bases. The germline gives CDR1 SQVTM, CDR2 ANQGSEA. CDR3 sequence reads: CSVEDFQTSGTFGEKLFF. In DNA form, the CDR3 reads TGCAGCGTTGAAGATTTCCAAACCTCCGGGACCTTTGGCGAAAAACTGTTTTTT.